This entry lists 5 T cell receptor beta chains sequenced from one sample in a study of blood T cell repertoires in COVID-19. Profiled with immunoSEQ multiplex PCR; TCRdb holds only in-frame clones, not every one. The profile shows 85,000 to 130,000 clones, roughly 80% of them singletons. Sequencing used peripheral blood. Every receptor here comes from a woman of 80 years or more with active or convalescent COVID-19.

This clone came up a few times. CDR3 loop: CASSPQVGYNEQFF. The CDR3 nucleotides are TGCGCCAGCAGCCCCCAGGTCGGTTACAATGAGCAGTTCTTC. The V and J genes are TRBV5-1 and TRBJ2-1; D is uncertain. The CDR3 totals 14 residues. The V gene's germline CDR1 is SGHRS and CDR2 YFSETQ. The V and J ends lost 4 bases and 4 bases respectively, with 12 bases between them.

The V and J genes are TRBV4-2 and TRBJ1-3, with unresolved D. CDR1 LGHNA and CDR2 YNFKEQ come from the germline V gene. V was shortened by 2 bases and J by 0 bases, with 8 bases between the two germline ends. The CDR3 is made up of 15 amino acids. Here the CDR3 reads CASSQSQSSGNTIYF. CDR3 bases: TGTGCCAGCAGCCAAAGCCAAAGCTCTGGAAACACCATATATTTT.

The CDR3 region is CASSPQGHPNEKLFF. The CDR3 region has the DNA TGTGCCAGCTCACCACAGGGGCATCCTAATGAAAAACTGTTTTTT. The V gene is TRBV18, the J gene TRBJ1-4; a possible D gene is TRBD1 (5 bases). V lost 1 base and J lost 3, with 9 bases in between. The CDR3 extends over 15 amino acids. Germline CDR1 is KGHSH and CDR2 is LQKENI.

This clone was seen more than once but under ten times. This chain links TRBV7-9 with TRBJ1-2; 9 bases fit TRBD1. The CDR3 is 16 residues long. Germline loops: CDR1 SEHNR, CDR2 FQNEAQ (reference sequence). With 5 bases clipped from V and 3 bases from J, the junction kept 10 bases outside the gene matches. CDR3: CASSPLLGQGHYGYTF. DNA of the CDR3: TGTGCCAGCAGCCCCCTTTTGGGACAGGGCCACTATGGCTACACCTTC.

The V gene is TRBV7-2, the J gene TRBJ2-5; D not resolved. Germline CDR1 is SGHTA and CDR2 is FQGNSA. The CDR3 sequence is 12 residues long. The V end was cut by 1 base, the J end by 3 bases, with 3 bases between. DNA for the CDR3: TGTGCCAGCAGCTTAGTAGAAGAGACCCAGTACTTC. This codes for CASSLVEETQYF.